This TCR beta chain is from a study of OX40 agonist ivuxolimab in advanced cancers. As for this clone: Its target is not known.

TCRdb keeps only in-frame clones here, not all; method: immunoSEQ multiplex PCR. The sample shows about 57,000 clones, 87% of them seen only once. Study-level results: Among T cells, CD8+ cells averaged more expanded clones than CD4+ cells.

CDR1 is LNHNV, CDR2 YYDKDF, per germline (reference sequence). The CDR3 contains 13 residues. V was cut by 0 bases and J by 1 base, with 3 bases left in between. The genes are TRBV15 and TRBJ1-1, with D unclear. This specimen was CD4+ or CD8+ T cells sorted from blood, taken in a trial of the OX40 agonist ivuxolimab. This TCR was recovered from an adult with an advanced solid tumor such as melanoma, head and neck, liver or kidney cancer. CDR3 sequence (DNA): TGTGCCACCAGCAGAGAGTGGAACACTGAAGCTTTCTTT. Its protein is CATSREWNTEAFF.